This TCR beta chain is from a study of CD8+ T cells in alopecia areata. Study findings and constraints: Higher clonality was seen in lesional scalp than in normal scalp, especially in alopecia totalis/universalis. Normal skin's resident alphabeta T cells are sequenced alongside lesional scalp T cells.

Notes on this clone: Its antigen is as yet unknown. Different DNA sequences within this sample yield the same CDR3.

After isolation, RNA underwent reverse transcription to generate cDNA as the sequencing template. Method: immunoSEQ multiplex PCR; TCRdb's copy keeps in-frame clones and lacks some. The table includes about 150,000 clones, roughly 50% detected once. The CDR3 sequence is 12 residues long. The germline CDR1 and CDR2 sequences are SQVTM and ANQGSEA. V was shortened by 6 bases and J by 4 bases, with 10 bases between the two germline ends. The origin of this receptor is a human donor with alopecia areata. Sequences were obtained from CD4+ T cells sorted from blood. V and J are TRBV29-1 and TRBJ1-5; tentatively, D is TRBD1 (5 bases). The CDR3: CSVGTGNQPQHF. CDR3 bases: TGCAGCGTGGGGACGGGAAATCAGCCCCAGCATTTT.